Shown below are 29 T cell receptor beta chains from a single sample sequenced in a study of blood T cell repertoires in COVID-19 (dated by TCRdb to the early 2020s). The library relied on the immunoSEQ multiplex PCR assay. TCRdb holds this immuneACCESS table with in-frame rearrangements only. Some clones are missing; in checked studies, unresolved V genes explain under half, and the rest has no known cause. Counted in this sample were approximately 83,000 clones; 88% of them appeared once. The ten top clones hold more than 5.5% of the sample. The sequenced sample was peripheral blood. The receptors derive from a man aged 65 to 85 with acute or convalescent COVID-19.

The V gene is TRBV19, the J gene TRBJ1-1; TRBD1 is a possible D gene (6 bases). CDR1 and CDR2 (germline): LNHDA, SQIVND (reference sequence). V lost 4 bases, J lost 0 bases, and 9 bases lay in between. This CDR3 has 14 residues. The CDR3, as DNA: TGTGCCAGTAGTAGTGGGACACTGAACACTGAAGCTTTCTTT. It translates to CASSSGTLNTEAFF. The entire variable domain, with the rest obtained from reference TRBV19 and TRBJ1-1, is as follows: DGGITQSPKYLFRKEGQNVTLSCEQNLNHDAMYWYRQDPGQGLRLIYYSQIVNDFQKGDIAEGYSVSREKKESFPLTVTSAQKNPTAFYLCASSSGTLNTEAFFGQGTRLTVV.

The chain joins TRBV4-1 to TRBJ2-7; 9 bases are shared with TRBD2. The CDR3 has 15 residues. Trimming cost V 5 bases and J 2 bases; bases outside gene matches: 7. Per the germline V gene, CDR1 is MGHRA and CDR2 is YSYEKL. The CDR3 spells CASSTRLAETYEQYF. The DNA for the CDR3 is TGCGCCAGCAGCACGAGACTAGCGGAGACCTACGAGCAGTACTTC.

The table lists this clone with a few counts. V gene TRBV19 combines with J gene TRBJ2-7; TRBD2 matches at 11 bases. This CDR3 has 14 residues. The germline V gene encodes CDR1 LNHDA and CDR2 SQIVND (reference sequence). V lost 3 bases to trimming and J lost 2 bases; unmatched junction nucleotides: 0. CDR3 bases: TGTGCCAGTAGTATGACTAGCGGGGCCTACGAGCAGTACTTC. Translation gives CASSMTSGAYEQYF. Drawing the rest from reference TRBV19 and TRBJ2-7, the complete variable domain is DGGITQSPKYLFRKEGQNVTLSCEQNLNHDAMYWYRQDPGQGLRLIYYSQIVNDFQKGDIAEGYSVSREKKESFPLTVTSAQKNPTAFYLCASSMTSGAYEQYFGPGTRLTVT.

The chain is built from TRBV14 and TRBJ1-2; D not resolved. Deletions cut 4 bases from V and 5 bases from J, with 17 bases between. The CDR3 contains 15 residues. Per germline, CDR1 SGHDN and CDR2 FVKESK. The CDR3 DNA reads TGTGCCAGCAGCCGAGGAGGTTTTGGTCCGTATGGCTACACCTTC. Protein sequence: CASSRGGFGPYGYTF.

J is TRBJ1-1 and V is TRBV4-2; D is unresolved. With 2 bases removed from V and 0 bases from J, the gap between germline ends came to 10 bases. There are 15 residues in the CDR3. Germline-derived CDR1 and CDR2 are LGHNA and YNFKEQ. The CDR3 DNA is TGTGCCAGCAGCCAAATGCCGGGGATGAACACTGAAGCTTTCTTT. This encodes CASSQMPGMNTEAFF.

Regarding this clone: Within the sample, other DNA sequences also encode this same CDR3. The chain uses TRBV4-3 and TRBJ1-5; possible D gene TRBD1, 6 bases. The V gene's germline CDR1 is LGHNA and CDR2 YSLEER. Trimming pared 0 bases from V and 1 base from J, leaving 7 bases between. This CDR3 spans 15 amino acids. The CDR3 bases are TGCGCCAGCAGCCAAGACAGGGGAAGCAATCAGCCCCAGCATTTT. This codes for CASSQDRGSNQPQHF.

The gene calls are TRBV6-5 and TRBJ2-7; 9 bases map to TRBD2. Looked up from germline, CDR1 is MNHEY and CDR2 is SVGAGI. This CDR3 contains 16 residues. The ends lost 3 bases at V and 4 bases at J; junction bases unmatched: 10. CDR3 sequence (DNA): TGTGCCAGCAGTTATTCCCGACTAGCGGCCATGTACGAGCAGTACTTC. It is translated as CASSYSRLAAMYEQYF.

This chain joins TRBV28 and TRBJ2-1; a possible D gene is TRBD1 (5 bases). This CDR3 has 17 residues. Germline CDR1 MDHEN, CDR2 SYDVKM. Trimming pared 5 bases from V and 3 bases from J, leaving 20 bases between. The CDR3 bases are TGTGCCAGCAGTCAACCACCCCGCTGGGGCGGCTACAATGAGCAGTTCTTC. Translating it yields CASSQPPRWGGYNEQFF.

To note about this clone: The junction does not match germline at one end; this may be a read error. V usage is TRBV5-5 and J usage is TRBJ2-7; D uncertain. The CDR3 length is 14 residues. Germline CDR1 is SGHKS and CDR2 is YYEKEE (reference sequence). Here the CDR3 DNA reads TGTGCCAGCAGCTTGGCCGGCAGTAGCTACGGGCAGTACTTC. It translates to CASSLAGSSYGQYF.

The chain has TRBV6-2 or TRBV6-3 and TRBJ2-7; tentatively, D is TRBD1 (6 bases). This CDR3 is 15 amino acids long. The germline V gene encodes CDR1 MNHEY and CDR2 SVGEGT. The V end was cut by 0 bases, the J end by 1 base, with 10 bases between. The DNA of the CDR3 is TGTGCCAGCAGTTACTCGACAGGAGGATCCTACGAGCAGTACTTC. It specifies CASSYSTGGSYEQYF.

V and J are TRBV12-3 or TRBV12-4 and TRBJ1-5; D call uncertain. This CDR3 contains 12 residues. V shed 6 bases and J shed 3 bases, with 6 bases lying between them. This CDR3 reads CASSEINQPQHF. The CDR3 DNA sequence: TGTGCCAGCAGCGAGATCAATCAGCCCCAGCATTTT.

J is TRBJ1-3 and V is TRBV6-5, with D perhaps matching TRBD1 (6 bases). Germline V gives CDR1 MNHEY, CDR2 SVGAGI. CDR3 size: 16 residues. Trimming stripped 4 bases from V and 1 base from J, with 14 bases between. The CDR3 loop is CASSWNRVRSGNTIYF. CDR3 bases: TGTGCCAGCAGTTGGAACAGGGTGCGTTCTGGAAACACCATATATTTT.

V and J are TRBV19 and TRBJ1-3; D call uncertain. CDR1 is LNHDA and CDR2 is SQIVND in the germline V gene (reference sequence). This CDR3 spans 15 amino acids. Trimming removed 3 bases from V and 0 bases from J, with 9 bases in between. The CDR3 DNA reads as TGTGCCAGTAGTATGCGGTCAGTCTCTGGAAACACCATATATTTT. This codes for CASSMRSVSGNTIYF. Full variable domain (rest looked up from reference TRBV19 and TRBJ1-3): DGGITQSPKYLFRKEGQNVTLSCEQNLNHDAMYWYRQDPGQGLRLIYYSQIVNDFQKGDIAEGYSVSREKKESFPLTVTSAQKNPTAFYLCASSMRSVSGNTIYFGEGSWLTVV.

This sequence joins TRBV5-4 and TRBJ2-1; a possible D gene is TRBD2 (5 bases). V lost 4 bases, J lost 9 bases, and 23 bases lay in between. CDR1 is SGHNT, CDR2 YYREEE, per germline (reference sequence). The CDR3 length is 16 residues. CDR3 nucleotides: TGTGCCAGCAGCCCTGGCGATACCACCGGGGTTGGTGAGCAGTTCTTC. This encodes CASSPGDTTGVGEQFF.

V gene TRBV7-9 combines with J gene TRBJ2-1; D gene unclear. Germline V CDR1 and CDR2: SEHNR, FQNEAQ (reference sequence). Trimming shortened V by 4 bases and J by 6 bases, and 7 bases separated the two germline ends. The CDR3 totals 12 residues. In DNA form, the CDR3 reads TGTGCCAGCAGCTCATCAGTCAATGAGCAGTTCTTC. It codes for CASSSSVNEQFF.

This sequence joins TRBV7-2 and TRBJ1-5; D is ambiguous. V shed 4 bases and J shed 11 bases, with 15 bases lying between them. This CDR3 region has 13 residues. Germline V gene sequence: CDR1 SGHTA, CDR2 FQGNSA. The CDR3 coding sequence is TGTGCCAGCAGCTCCCCTAGTCTCTACACCCAGCATTTT. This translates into CASSSPSLYTQHF.

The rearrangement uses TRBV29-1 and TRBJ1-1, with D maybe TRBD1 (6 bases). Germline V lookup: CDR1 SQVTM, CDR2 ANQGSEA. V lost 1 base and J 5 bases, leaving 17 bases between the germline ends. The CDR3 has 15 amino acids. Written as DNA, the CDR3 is TGCAGCGTTGAAGGTTCGACAAAAACAGGGACTGAAGCTTTCTTT. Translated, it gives CSVEGSTKTGTEAFF.

The CDR3 DNA reads as TGTGCCAGCAACCCGTCGGGCACTGAAGCTTTCTTT. It codes for CASNPSGTEAFF. The chain carries TRBV7-2 and TRBJ1-1; D remains ambiguous. The CDR3 loop spans 12 amino acids. The V gene lost 7 bases and the J gene lost 4 bases, with 10 bases spanning the gap. CDR1 is SGHTA, CDR2 FQGNSA, per germline.

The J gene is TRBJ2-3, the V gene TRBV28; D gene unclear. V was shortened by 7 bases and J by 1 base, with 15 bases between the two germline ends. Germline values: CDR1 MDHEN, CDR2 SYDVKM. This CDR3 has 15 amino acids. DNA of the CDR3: TGTGCCAGCATCAAAGAGGTCTCGGGCACAGATACGCAGTATTTT. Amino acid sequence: CASIKEVSGTDTQYF.

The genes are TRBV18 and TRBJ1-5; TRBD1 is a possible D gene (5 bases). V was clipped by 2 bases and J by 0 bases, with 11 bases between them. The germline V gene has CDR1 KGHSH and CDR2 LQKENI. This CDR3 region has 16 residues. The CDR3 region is CASSPGEGPSNQPQHF. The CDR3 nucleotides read TGTGCCAGCTCACCAGGGGAGGGACCTAGCAATCAGCCCCAGCATTTT.

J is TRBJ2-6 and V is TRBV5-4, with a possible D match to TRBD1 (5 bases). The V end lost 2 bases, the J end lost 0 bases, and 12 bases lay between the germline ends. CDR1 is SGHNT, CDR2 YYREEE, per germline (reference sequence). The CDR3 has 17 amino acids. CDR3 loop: CASSFFRASSGANVLTF. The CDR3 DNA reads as TGTGCCAGCAGCTTCTTCAGGGCGAGCTCTGGGGCCAACGTCCTGACTTTC.

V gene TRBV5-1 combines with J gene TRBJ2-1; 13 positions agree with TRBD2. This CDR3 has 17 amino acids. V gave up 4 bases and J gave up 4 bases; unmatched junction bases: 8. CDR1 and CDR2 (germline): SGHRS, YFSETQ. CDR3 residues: CASSVFSGLAGYNEQFF. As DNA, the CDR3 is TGCGCCAGCAGCGTGTTTTCGGGACTAGCGGGGTACAATGAGCAGTTCTTC.

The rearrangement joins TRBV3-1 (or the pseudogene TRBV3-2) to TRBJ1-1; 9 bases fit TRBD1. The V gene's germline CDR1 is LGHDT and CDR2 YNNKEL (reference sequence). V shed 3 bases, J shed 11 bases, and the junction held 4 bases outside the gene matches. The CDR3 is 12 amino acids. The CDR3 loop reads CASSHGQGRAFF. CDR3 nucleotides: TGTGCCAGCAGCCACGGACAGGGGCGGGCTTTCTTT.

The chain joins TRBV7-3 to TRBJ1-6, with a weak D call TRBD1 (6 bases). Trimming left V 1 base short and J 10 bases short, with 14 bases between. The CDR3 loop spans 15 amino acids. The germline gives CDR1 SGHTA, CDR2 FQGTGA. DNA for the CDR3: TGTGCCAGCAGCTTAATCGGTCAGGGGAAGTCACCCCTCCACTTT. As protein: CASSLIGQGKSPLHF. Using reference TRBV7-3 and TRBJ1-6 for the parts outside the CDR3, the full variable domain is GAGVSQTPSNKVTEKGKYVELRCDPISGHTALYWYRQSLGQGPEFLIYFQGTGAADDSGLPNDRFFAVRPEGSVSTLKIQRTERGDSAVYLCASSLIGQGKSPLHFGNGTRLTVT.

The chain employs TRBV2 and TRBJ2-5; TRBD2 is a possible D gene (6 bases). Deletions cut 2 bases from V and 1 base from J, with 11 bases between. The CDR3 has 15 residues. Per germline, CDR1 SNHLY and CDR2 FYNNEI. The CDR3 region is CASSEPGGAQETQYF. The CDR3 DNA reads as TGTGCCAGCAGTGAACCTGGAGGGGCCCAAGAGACCCAGTACTTC.

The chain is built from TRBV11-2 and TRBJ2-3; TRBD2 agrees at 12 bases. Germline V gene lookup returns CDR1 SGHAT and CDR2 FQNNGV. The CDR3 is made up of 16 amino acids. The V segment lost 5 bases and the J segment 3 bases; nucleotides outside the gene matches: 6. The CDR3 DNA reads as TGTGCCAGCAGCAGTGCCGGGACTAGCGGGACAGATACGCAGTATTTT. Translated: CASSSAGTSGTDTQYF.

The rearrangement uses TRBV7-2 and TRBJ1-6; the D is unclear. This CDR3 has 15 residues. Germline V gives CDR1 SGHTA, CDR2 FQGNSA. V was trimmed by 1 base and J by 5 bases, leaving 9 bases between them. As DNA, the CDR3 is TGTGCCAGCAGCTTAGTGGGCGAAGATAATTCACCCCTCCACTTT. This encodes CASSLVGEDNSPLHF.

For the CDR3, the DNA is TGTGCCAGCAGTTGGGGGGGGTCACCCCTCCACTTT. Its protein is CASSWGGSPLHF. This chain connects TRBV7-2 to TRBJ1-6; possibly TRBD1 for D (5 bases). Germline CDR1 SGHTA, CDR2 FQGNSA. The V end lost 6 bases, the J end lost 10 bases, and 10 bases lay between the germline ends. This CDR3 contains 12 residues.

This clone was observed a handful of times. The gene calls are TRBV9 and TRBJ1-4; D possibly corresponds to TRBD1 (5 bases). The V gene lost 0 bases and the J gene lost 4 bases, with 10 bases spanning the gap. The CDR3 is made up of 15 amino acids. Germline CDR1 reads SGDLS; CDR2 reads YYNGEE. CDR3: CASSVGGERNEKLFF. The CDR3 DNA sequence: TGTGCCAGCAGCGTAGGGGGCGAACGTAATGAAAAACTGTTTTTT.